These 30 T cell receptor beta chains share one sample of origin, sequenced in a study of T cell repertoires in cytomegalovirus infection. TCRdb used MiXCR to reprocess the reads, holding one entry per CDR3 protein. The sample has more than 200,000 distinct CDR3 sequences, 8% to 9.5% seen once. Sequences were obtained from PBMCs. Receptors originate from a human donor in good health (CMV status not recorded). Some clones in this sample may be carry-over from other donors' samples.

This clonotype was counted many times. The chain has TRBV7-2 and TRBJ1-5, with a weak D call TRBD1 (5 bases). Trimming cost V 5 bases and J 4 bases, with 21 bases left between them. CDR3 size: 17 residues. The germline V gene has CDR1 SGHTA and CDR2 FQGNSA. The CDR3 loop reads CASSLNARGNPNQPQHF. DNA of the CDR3: TGTGCCAGCAGCCTGAATGCAAGGGGAAATCCAAATCAGCCCCAGCATTTT.

This clonotype was counted between two and nine times. This chain links TRBV19 with TRBJ2-7, with D hard to call. This CDR3 has 14 amino acids. Trimming took 5 bases from V and 2 from J, leaving 13 bases between them. Germline V CDR1 and CDR2: LNHDA, SQIVND (reference sequence). Written as DNA, the CDR3 is TGTGCCAGTAGTCTAAATGGACCAACCTACGAGCAGTACTTC. Its protein is CASSLNGPTYEQYF.

The CDR3 DNA sequence: TGTGCCAGCAGCTTAGGCCACCAGACGGCTAGAAACACTGAAGCTTTCTTT. This codes for CASSLGHQTARNTEAFF. The chain joins TRBV7-9 to TRBJ1-1; no reliable D call. Trimming shortened V by 1 base and J by 2 bases, and 17 bases separated the two germline ends. Germline values: CDR1 SEHNR, CDR2 FQNEAQ (reference sequence). The CDR3 covers 17 residues.

This clonotype appeared many times. V is TRBV10-3 and J is TRBJ2-3; D is uncertain. CDR3 length equals 13 residues. Trimming pared 2 bases from V and 1 base from J, leaving 4 bases between. Germline V gene sequence: CDR1 ENHRY, CDR2 SYGVKD. CDR3 residues: CAISERGTDTQYF. As DNA, the CDR3 is TGTGCCATCAGTGAGAGGGGCACAGATACGCAGTATTTT.

V usage is TRBV20-1 and J usage is TRBJ2-7, with D tentatively TRBD1 (6 bases). Trimming took off 1 base at V and 2 bases at J, with 21 bases between the two ends. The CDR3 is 17 residues long. Per germline, CDR1 DFQATT and CDR2 SNEGSKA (reference sequence). Written as DNA, the CDR3 is TGCAGTGCTAGAGTCCTTGTCGGACAGACCCTCCCCTACGAGCAGTACTTC. Protein product: CSARVLVGQTLPYEQYF.

This clonotype was found many times. The V call is TRBV5-5, the J call TRBJ1-6; TRBD1 matches at 10 bases. The CDR3 length is 15 residues. Germline values: CDR1 SGHKS, CDR2 YYEKEE (reference sequence). Trimming cost V 4 bases and J 10 bases; bases outside gene matches: 8. DNA for the CDR3: TGTGCCAGCAGCCGGACCGGGACAGGGGAGTCACCCCTCCACTTT. This encodes CASSRTGTGESPLHF.

This clonotype was detected ten times or more. V gene TRBV6-5 combines with J gene TRBJ1-2; the D is unclear. Trimming cost V 3 bases and J 8 bases, with 16 bases left between them. Germline V gives CDR1 MNHEY, CDR2 SVGAGI. This CDR3 is built from 14 residues. CDR3 residues: CASSYRSDMLGYTF. CDR3 nucleotides: TGTGCCAGCAGTTATCGGTCTGACATGTTAGGCTACACCTTC.

This clonotype was picked up one time. As DNA, the CDR3 is TGTGCCAGCAGGGATGAGAGGTCAGGAAGCTCTGGAAACACCATATATTTT. Protein product: CASRDERSGSSGNTIYF. This sequence joins TRBV7-9 and TRBJ1-3; the D is unclear. The V gene lost 6 bases and the J gene lost 0 bases, with 18 bases spanning the gap. The CDR3 contains 17 residues. Germline V lookup: CDR1 SEHNR, CDR2 FQNEAQ (reference sequence).

This clonotype was seen repeatedly, ten times or more. The chain carries TRBV7-8 and TRBJ1-4; no reliable D call. The V gene's germline CDR1 is SGHVS and CDR2 FQNEAQ. V was shortened by 7 bases and J by 4 bases, with 16 bases between the two germline ends. The CDR3 extends over 15 amino acids. CDR3 residues: CASKETGQVNEKLFF. The CDR3 DNA is TGTGCCAGCAAAGAGACGGGTCAGGTTAATGAAAAACTGTTTTTT.

This clonotype was seen at least ten times. The gene calls are TRBV6-2 or TRBV6-3 and TRBJ2-5, with D possibly TRBD2 on 6 matching bases. Germline V gene sequence: CDR1 MNHEY, CDR2 SVGEGT. The CDR3 covers 12 residues. V dropped 4 bases and J dropped 5 bases, with 8 bases sitting between them. This chain's CDR3 is CASSWAGETQYF. DNA of the CDR3: TGTGCCAGCAGTTGGGCGGGGGAGACCCAGTACTTC.

This clonotype has more than one count but fewer than ten. The chain uses TRBV7-6 and TRBJ2-3; TRBD2 might be the D (5 bases). The CDR3 runs to 13 residues. The ends were cut back, 5 bases at V and 3 bases at J, with 9 bases in the middle. Germline V gene sequence: CDR1 SGHVS, CDR2 FNYEAQ. CDR3 loop: CASSLRETDTQYF. The CDR3 DNA is TGTGCCAGCAGCCTAAGGGAGACAGATACGCAGTATTTT.

This clonotype has only a few counts. DNA for the CDR3: TGTGCCAGCAGTGAATCCGGCAACTACAATGAGCAGTTCTTC. Its protein product is CASSESGNYNEQFF. The V gene is TRBV25-1, the J gene TRBJ2-1; D is undetermined. The CDR3 sequence is 14 residues long. Trimming took 1 base from V and 3 from J, leaving 7 bases between them. CDR1 and CDR2 (germline): MGHDK, SYGVNS. The full variable domain, with the rest looked up from reference TRBV25-1 and TRBJ2-1, is EADIYQTPRYLVIGTGKKITLECSQTMGHDKMYWYQQDPGMELHLIHYSYGVNSTEKGDLSSESTVSRIRTEHFPLTLESARPSHTSQYLCASSESGNYNEQFFGPGTRLTVL.

The chain is built from TRBV20-1 and TRBJ1-5; a weak D match, TRBD1 (6 bases). Trimming cost V 6 bases and J 4 bases, with 13 bases left between them. Germline V gives CDR1 DFQATT, CDR2 SNEGSKA (reference sequence). The CDR3 is made up of 13 amino acids. The CDR3 DNA reads TGCAGTGCCCGGGACATTCTTAATCAGCCCCAGCATTTT. Translating gives CSARDILNQPQHF.

This clonotype was counted at least ten times. This chain joins TRBV20-1 and TRBJ1-1; no clear D. This CDR3 is 10 amino acids long. Between the trimmed V and J ends, which lost 6 bases and 4 bases, there was a span of 6 bases. CDR1 DFQATT and CDR2 SNEGSKA come from the germline V gene (reference sequence). The CDR3 nucleotides are TGCAGTGCCAGTACCACTGAAGCTTTCTTT. Its protein product is CSASTTEAFF.

Ten or more counts support this clonotype. The J gene is TRBJ1-4, the V gene TRBV7-2; 10 bases line up with TRBD1. V lost 3 bases to trimming and J lost 10 bases; unmatched junction nucleotides: 8. The CDR3 loop spans 15 amino acids. From germline, CDR1 is SGHTA and CDR2 FQGNSA. The CDR3 reads CASSFTGTGARKLFF. The CDR3, as DNA: TGTGCCAGCAGCTTTACCGGGACAGGGGCGAGAAAACTGTTTTTT.

Ten or more counts support this clonotype. V gene TRBV7-9 combines with J gene TRBJ2-7; D is perhaps TRBD2 (6 bases). Trimming removed 3 bases at V and 2 bases at J, with 8 bases between. Germline assignment: CDR1 SEHNR and CDR2 FQNEAQ (reference sequence). The CDR3 length is 13 residues. CDR3 sequence reads: CASSLDYTYEQYF. In DNA, the CDR3 is TGTGCCAGCAGCTTGGACTATACCTACGAGCAGTACTTC.

This chain links TRBV30 with TRBJ1-4; 8 positions match TRBD1. Trimming cost V 1 base and J 12 bases; bases outside gene matches: 4. The CDR3 is 12 residues long. Germline V gives CDR1 GTSNPN, CDR2 SVGIG (reference sequence). CDR3 in amino acids: CAWSATGEELFF. The CDR3 DNA reads TGTGCCTGGAGTGCGACAGGGGAAGAACTGTTTTTT.

Ten or more counts support this clonotype. This sequence joins TRBV5-1 and TRBJ2-1; the D gene could be TRBD1 or TRBD2 (5 bases each). There are 15 residues in the CDR3. Germline V gives CDR1 SGHRS, CDR2 YFSETQ. V shed 2 bases and J shed 7 bases, with 16 bases lying between them. The CDR3 sequence is CASSFGAHSGNEQFF. The CDR3, as DNA: TGCGCCAGCAGCTTCGGGGCCCATTCGGGGAATGAGCAGTTCTTC.

Many counts were recorded for this clonotype. This rearrangement joins TRBV28 to TRBJ1-1, with D possibly being TRBD1 (6 bases). The CDR3 length is 14 residues. CDR1 is MDHEN and CDR2 is SYDVKM in the germline V gene. V was shortened by 2 bases and J by 5 bases, with 12 bases between the two germline ends. CDR3: CASSLRGARTEAFF. The CDR3 DNA reads TGTGCCAGCAGTTTACGGGGGGCGCGGACTGAAGCTTTCTTT. The entire variable domain, with the rest obtained from reference TRBV28 and TRBJ1-1, is as follows: DVKVTQSSRYLVKRTGEKVFLECVQDMDHENMFWYRQDPGLGLRLIYFSYDVKMKEKGDIPEGYSVSREKKERFSLILESASTNQTSMYLCASSLRGARTEAFFGQGTRLTVV.

There are many counts of this clonotype. The chain joins TRBV28 to TRBJ2-4; weak D call: TRBD1 (6 bases). The V end lost 3 bases, the J end lost 8 bases, and 23 bases lay between the germline ends. The germline CDR1 and CDR2 sequences are MDHEN and SYDVKM. The CDR3 is 17 residues long. CDR3 bases: TGTGCCAGCAGTTTGCGCGGCTGGGGGCTGGTCACGGACATTCAGTACTTC. Protein: CASSLRGWGLVTDIQYF.

This clonotype has at least ten counts. J is TRBJ1-6 and V is TRBV7-2; tentatively, D is TRBD1 (5 bases). The CDR3 has 13 residues. Trimming shortened V by 3 bases and J by 7 bases, and 7 bases separated the two germline ends. Germline V gene sequence: CDR1 SGHTA, CDR2 FQGNSA. The CDR3 nucleotides read TGTGCCAGCAGCTTCCGACAGAATTCACCCCTCCACTTT. Translation: CASSFRQNSPLHF.

This clonotype was seen many times. The chain couples TRBV6-5 to TRBJ2-4; 7 bases fit TRBD2. Germline values: CDR1 MNHEY, CDR2 SVGAGI. J was trimmed by 0 bases and V by 2 bases; bases with no gene match: 7. The CDR3 is 17 amino acids. CDR3 bases: TGTGCCAGCAGTTACGGAGCTGGGGGGGGAGCCAAAAACATTCAGTACTTC. Its protein is CASSYGAGGGAKNIQYF.

This clonotype appeared a few times. The chain combines TRBV28 with TRBJ1-6, with 7 bases fitting TRBD1. With 5 bases clipped from V and 2 bases from J, the junction kept 6 bases outside the gene matches. The CDR3 spans 16 residues. The germline CDR1 and CDR2 sequences are MDHEN and SYDVKM. CDR3 DNA sequence: TGTGCCAGCAGTAGGTCACAGGGGACCTATAATTCACCCCTCCACTTT. Translation gives CASSRSQGTYNSPLHF.

This chain connects TRBV9 to TRBJ1-1; D remains unclear. Germline CDR1 and CDR2: SGDLS and YYNGEE. The V end lost 0 bases, the J end lost 4 bases, and 7 bases lay between the germline ends. This CDR3 region has 13 residues. CDR3 bases: TGTGCCAGCAGCGTAGAGTTTCGCACTGAAGCTTTCTTT. Its protein is CASSVEFRTEAFF.

This clonotype was observed at least ten times. The gene calls are TRBV6-6 and TRBJ2-7, with TRBD2 as a possible D gene (6 bases). Germline CDR1 and CDR2: MNHNY and SVGAGI (reference sequence). V dropped 5 bases and J dropped 5 bases, with 10 bases sitting between them. The CDR3 sequence is 12 residues long. The CDR3 reads CASSRLGNEQYF. CDR3 coding DNA: TGTGCCAGCAGTCGACTAGGAAACGAGCAGTACTTC.

This clonotype was seen repeatedly, ten times or more. The chain carries TRBV7-2 and TRBJ2-3; D may be TRBD1 (6 bases). Germline CDR1 SGHTA, CDR2 FQGNSA. The CDR3 length is 15 residues. Trimming removed 5 bases at V and 0 bases at J, with 12 bases between. Here the CDR3 DNA reads TGTGCCAGCAGCCTCCTACAGGGCAGCACAGATACGCAGTATTTT. This translates into CASSLLQGSTDTQYF.

This clonotype was found many times. This chain links TRBV7-8 with TRBJ1-6; TRBD1 agrees at 9 bases. Trimming removed 6 bases from V and 5 bases from J; junction bases left unmatched: 14. Germline V lookup: CDR1 SGHVS, CDR2 FQNEAQ. There are 18 residues in the CDR3. CDR3 DNA: TGTGCCAGCAGTCAACTGAAGGCGGGACAGGGAAATAATTCACCCCTCCACTTT. Translating gives CASSQLKAGQGNNSPLHF.

The gene calls are TRBV29-1 and TRBJ1-3, with TRBD1 identical over 9 bases. The germline gives CDR1 SQVTM, CDR2 ANQGSEA. Unmatched junction bases numbered 5, after V lost 4 bases and J lost 1 base. This CDR3 region has 15 residues. CDR3 sequence: CSVGVGTGSGNTIYF. The CDR3 nucleotides are TGCAGCGTTGGGGTTGGGACAGGGTCTGGAAACACCATATATTTT.

This clonotype was detected ten times or more. The J gene is TRBJ2-5, the V gene TRBV7-8; 7 nucleotides agree with TRBD1. V trimming: 5 bases; J trimming: 2 bases; junction bases outside the gene matches: 5. The CDR3 has 14 residues. Germline values: CDR1 SGHVS, CDR2 FQNEAQ. CDR3: CASSRGRTQETQYF. The CDR3 bases are TGTGCCAGCAGCAGGGGGCGGACTCAAGAGACCCAGTACTTC.

This clonotype was seen a handful of times. V gene TRBV7-9 combines with J gene TRBJ2-5; TRBD2 agrees at 10 bases. The J segment lost 4 bases and the V segment lost 4 bases, leaving 9 bases of the junction unmatched. There are 16 residues in the CDR3. Germline CDR1 and CDR2: SEHNR and FQNEAQ (reference sequence). The CDR3 nucleotides are TGTGCCAGCAGCTCACCTAGCGGGAGAATAAGAGAGACCCAGTACTTC. The encoded protein is CASSSPSGRIRETQYF.